These T cell receptor beta chains were read from a single sample in a study of cytomegalovirus exposure and HLA in healthy donors. Profiling relied on immunoSEQ multiplex PCR, and the TCRdb table lists in-frame clones only, not all of them. This table holds about 150,000 clones, roughly 82% found once. Sequencing input: PBMCs. All receptors derive from a woman in her forties or fifties in good health and CMV-seropositive. The CDR3 runs from the conserved cysteine through the conserved F or W. A D gene is named only where the DNA matches it firmly. The size of a clone is reported for some rows only, either as once, few or many, or as a class for expanded clones.

j_call clone_size v_call d_call cdr3_nt cdr3_aa
TRBJ2-1 - TRBV15 TRBD1 TGTGCCACCACCCCGGGACAGGGGGTCCTCTCCTACAATGAGCAGTTCTTC CATTPGQGVLSYNEQFF
TRBJ1-4 - TRBV6-1 - TGTGCCAGCGATGCGGGGGGCTTAGGGGAAAAACTGTTTTTT CASDAGGLGEKLFF
TRBJ2-7 - TRBV4-1 TRBD1 TGCGCCAGCAGCCACGACAGGGCCTACGAGCAGTACTTC CASSHDRAYEQYF
TRBJ2-7 - TRBV6-1 TRBD2 TGTGCCAGCAGTGATCTTAGCGGGGGGGCGTACGAGCAGTACTTC CASSDLSGGAYEQYF
TRBJ2-3 - TRBV9 - TGTGCCAGCAGCGTATCGGCGGGGGCCACAGATACGCAGTATTTT CASSVSAGATDTQYF
TRBJ2-2 - TRBV27 - TGTGCCAGCAGTGCCTGGAGGACCGGGGAGCTGTTTTTT CASSAWRTGELFF
TRBJ2-3 few TRBV10-3 TRBD2 TGTGCCATCAGTGAGCTAGCGGGGTTAGATACGCAGTATTTT CAISELAGLDTQYF
TRBJ1-1 - TRBV2 TRBD1 TGTGCCAGCAGGCAGACAGGGAATAACGCTGAAGCTTTCTTT CASRQTGNNAEAFF
TRBJ2-1 - TRBV5-8 - TGTGCCAGCAGCATCAGGGCGGGGAAAGGCTACAATGAGCAGTTCTTC CASSIRAGKGYNEQFF
TRBJ2-1 - TRBV7-8 TRBD1 TGTGCCGGCAGCTTCAGGGGGCGTAGCTCCTACAATGAGCAGTTCTTC CAGSFRGRSSYNEQFF
TRBJ1-6 - TRBV28 TRBD1 TGTGCCAGCAGGCCGGGACAGGGCTCTTATTCACCCCTCCACTTT CASRPGQGSYSPLHF
TRBJ2-3 - TRBV7-8 TRBD1 TGTGCCAGCAGCTTAGCGGGACAGCCCATGTATTTT CASSLAGQPMYF
TRBJ2-7 - TRBV5-1 - TGCGCCAGCAGCCCGACGGCGGCCTACGAGCAGTACTTC CASSPTAAYEQYF
TRBJ1-3 - TRBV30 TRBD1 TGTGCCTGGAGGGTCAATAACAGGGGCTCTGGAAACACCATATATTTT CAWRVNNRGSGNTIYF
TRBJ2-7 - TRBV13 TRBD2 TGTGCCAGCAGCGCCCGACTAGCGGGGGGCCTGTCCTACGAGCAGTACTTC CASSARLAGGLSYEQYF
TRBJ1-1 once TRBV10-1 - TGCGCCAGCAGTGAGTCAAGAACAACTGAAGCTTTCTTT CASSESRTTEAFF
TRBJ2-7 once TRBV4-1 TRBD1 TGCGCCAGCAGCCCCTCCCGCGGGACAGGGCCCTCCCCATCCTACGAGCAGTACTTC CASSPSRGTGPSPSYEQYF
TRBJ1-2 - TRBV30 TRBD1 TGTGCCTGGAGCGCCGGGACAGGGGGCATTTTAACCTTC CAWSAGTGGILTF
TRBJ2-7 many TRBV5-6 - TGTGCCAGCAGTGAGGAGGGTGGGACCTACGAGCAGTACTTC CASSEEGGTYEQYF
TRBJ1-3 - TRBV14 - TGTGCCAGCAGCCAACTGGGAGGGACCAGCTCTGGAAACACCATATATTTT CASSQLGGTSSGNTIYF
TRBJ2-2 few TRBV2 - TGTGCCAGCAAACCGGACAGAAACACCGGGGAGCTGTTTTTT CASKPDRNTGELFF
TRBJ1-4 - TRBV5-8 - TGTGCCAGCAGCGCCACAGGGAGGGGAGATGAAAAACTGTTTTTT CASSATGRGDEKLFF
TRBJ2-2 - TRBV10-3 TRBD2 TGTGCCATCAGTGCCCGACTAGCGGGGGGGCCCAACACCGGGGAGCTGTTTTTT CAISARLAGGPNTGELFF
TRBJ2-7 - TRBV6-5 TRBD1 TGTGCCAGCAGTTCTACTTCCGGGACAGGGGGCTCCGAGCAGTACTTC CASSSTSGTGGSEQYF
TRBJ2-2 - TRBV11-1 - TGTGCCAGCAGCTTGGGGGCCGGCACACACACCGGGGAGCTGTTTTTT CASSLGAGTHTGELFF
TRBJ2-1 - TRBV5-1 TRBD2 TGCGCCAGCAGCTTCCCGGAGCGGGGGGGCCGCTTTGAGCAGTTCTTC CASSFPERGGRFEQFF
TRBJ2-1 - TRBV19 - TGTGCCAGTATTTCTCGGGGTGAGCAGTTCTTC CASISRGEQFF
TRBJ2-1 - TRBV27 TRBD2 TGTGCCAGCACCCCTCGGCGGGGGGGGGCCTACAATGAGCAGTTCTTC CASTPRRGGAYNEQFF
TRBJ2-2 - TRBV6-5 - TGTGCCAGCAGTCCGCGGACAGAATTTTCGAAGCTGTTTTTT CASSPRTEFSKLFF
TRBJ1-1 - TRBV19 - TGTGCCAGTAGGGCCTTGGACAGACTTTACACTGAAGCTTTCTTT CASRALDRLYTEAFF
TRBJ1-6 - TRBV28 - TGTGCCAGCAGTTCGCCGTTCGGGCAGGGTGGATCACCCCTCCACTTT CASSSPFGQGGSPLHF
TRBJ2-1 - TRBV13 - TGTGCCAGCAGCTCTAGACGGTTCGCTCCCTTTGAGCAGTTCTTC CASSSRRFAPFEQFF
TRBJ2-3 - TRBV9 - TGTGCCAGCAGCTCCCGCATAGCCCACACAGATACGCAGTATTTT CASSSRIAHTDTQYF
TRBJ1-2 - TRBV29-1 - TGCAGCGTGGATCCGGCAGGGGATGGCTACACCTTC CSVDPAGDGYTF
TRBJ1-5 - TRBV5-1 - TGCGCCAGCAGCCCGGGGGTAGATCAGCCCCAGCATTTT CASSPGVDQPQHF
TRBJ2-5 - TRBV7-2 - TGTGCCAGCAGCTTAGCAGGGGCTCAAGAGACCCAGTACTTC CASSLAGAQETQYF
TRBJ2-7 - TRBV7-2 - TGTGCCAGCAGGGGGGGGGACACCCCTTACGAGCAGTACTTC CASRGGDTPYEQYF
TRBJ2-2 - TRBV27 TRBD1 TGTGCCAGCAAGCTACAGGGGACGGCCGGGGAGCTGTTTTTT CASKLQGTAGELFF
TRBJ1-2 once TRBV13 TRBD1 TGTGCCAGCAGCTTCCGGGACAGGGGTTATGGCTACACCTTC CASSFRDRGYGYTF
TRBJ1-1 - TRBV11-2 - TGTGCCAGCAGCTTAGATCGCAAGAGGAACACTGAAGCTTTCTTT CASSLDRKRNTEAFF
TRBJ2-1 - TRBV5-6 - TGTGCCAGCAGCGAGGTGGGGGGGCAGAATGAGCAGTTCTTC CASSEVGGQNEQFF
TRBJ1-2 - TRBV5-1 - TGCGCCAGCAGCTTGGTAGCTAACTATGGCTACACCTTC CASSLVANYGYTF
TRBJ2-7 once TRBV9 - TGTGCCAGCAGCTTCGACAGTTACGAGCAGTACTTC CASSFDSYEQYF
TRBJ1-2 - TRBV4-1 - TGCGCCAGCAGCCGTCATACGGGTTCGAACTATGGCTACACCTTC CASSRHTGSNYGYTF
TRBJ2-3 - TRBV9 - TGTGCCAGCAGCGTAGAGCTCACAGATACGCAGTATTTT CASSVELTDTQYF
TRBJ2-7 once TRBV7-9 TRBD1 TGTGCCAGCAGCTCAGGGACAGTAGACTCCTACGAGCAGTACTTC CASSSGTVDSYEQYF
TRBJ1-6 - TRBV30 - TGTGCCTGGAACCGGGACAAGGGGAGCTCCTATAATTCACCCCTCCACTTT CAWNRDKGSSYNSPLHF
TRBJ1-6 - TRBV11-2 - TGTGCCAGCAGCACCCCCGGAGGACGGAATTCACCCCTCCACTTT CASSTPGGRNSPLHF
TRBJ2-7 - TRBV5-1 - TGCGCCAGCAGCTTGAATTCGAAGCACTCCTACGAGCAGTACTTC CASSLNSKHSYEQYF
TRBJ1-6 - TRBV7-2 TRBD1 TGTGCCAGCAGCCCAGACAGGGCCCCAGGTTTACCCCTCCACTTT CASSPDRAPGLPLHF